This passage covers 8 T cell receptor beta chains from one sample sequenced in a study of control samples from healthy donors and cancer patients. Clones were sequenced by immunoSEQ multiplex PCR, and TCRdb holds only the in-frame ones, with some missing. The sample records over 120,000 clones, around 94% being singletons. The sequencing input was PBMCs. The receptors originated from a man aged 60 to 75 with colorectal cancer.

This rearrangement joins TRBV6-2 or TRBV6-3 to TRBJ1-2; 7 bases align to TRBD1. Germline CDR1 reads MNHEY; CDR2 reads SVGEGT. The CDR3 totals 15 residues. V lost 2 bases, J lost 6 bases, and 9 bases stayed unmatched. The CDR3 bases are TGTGCCAGCAGTTACCCGACAGGGAAAACGCATGGCTACACCTTC. It is translated as CASSYPTGKTHGYTF.

This chain connects TRBV5-1 to TRBJ2-1; 7 bases agree with TRBD1. V shed 4 bases and J 7 bases; nucleotides not matched to a gene: 8. This CDR3 spans 14 amino acids. In germline, CDR1 is SGHRS, CDR2 YFSETQ. The chain's CDR3 is CASSPRQGGNEQFF. DNA for the CDR3: TGCGCCAGCAGCCCCAGACAGGGCGGGAATGAGCAGTTCTTC. The full variable domain, completed using reference TRBV5-1 and TRBJ2-1, is KAGVTQTPRYLIKTRGQQVTLSCSPISGHRSVSWYQQTPGQGLQFLFEYFSETQRNKGNFPGRFSGRQFSNSRSEMNVSTLELGDSALYLCASSPRQGGNEQFFGPGTRLTVL.

The chain is built from TRBV11-2 and TRBJ1-2; 7 nucleotides align to TRBD1. CDR1 SGHAT and CDR2 FQNNGV come from the germline V gene. The CDR3 is 19 amino acids. V was pared by 5 bases and J by 4 bases, with 22 bases of the junction left unmatched. CDR3 protein: CASSPLVAFPGQIFYGYTF. The CDR3 coding sequence is TGTGCCAGCAGCCCCTTAGTAGCATTCCCGGGACAGATATTCTATGGCTACACCTTC.

CDR3 in amino acids: CASRPGTAYGYTF. Here the CDR3 DNA reads TGTGCCAGCAGACCCGGGACAGCCTATGGCTACACCTTC. The chain uses TRBV12-3 or TRBV12-4 and TRBJ1-2; 7 bases align to TRBD1. The ends lost 6 bases at V and 4 bases at J; junction bases unmatched: 5. CDR3 size: 13 residues.

CDR3 DNA sequence: TGTGCCAGCAGTAGGACGGCCAACTATGGCTACACCTTC. This sequence encodes CASSRTANYGYTF. The chain joins TRBV25-1 to TRBJ1-2; D remains ambiguous. The germline CDR1 and CDR2 sequences are MGHDK and SYGVNS. The V gene lost 5 bases and the J gene lost 2 bases, with 9 bases spanning the gap. This CDR3 region has 13 residues.

The chain joins TRBV9 to TRBJ2-5; TRBD2 aligns across 8 bases. This CDR3 has 14 residues. V lost 4 bases to trimming and J lost 4 bases; unmatched junction nucleotides: 6. CDR1 is SGDLS, CDR2 YYNGEE, per germline. CDR3 region: CASSQTGGPETQYF. DNA of the CDR3: TGTGCCAGCAGCCAGACGGGGGGGCCAGAGACCCAGTACTTC.

The J gene is TRBJ2-2, the V gene TRBV24-1, with a weak D call TRBD2 (6 bases). CDR1 KGHDR and CDR2 SFDVKD come from the germline V gene. This CDR3 is built from 12 residues. The V gene lost 7 bases and the J gene lost 7 bases, with 9 bases spanning the gap. CDR3 region: CATRGGGGELFF. CDR3 DNA sequence: TGTGCCACCAGGGGAGGTGGCGGGGAGCTGTTTTTT.

V and J are TRBV5-8 and TRBJ2-5; D might be TRBD2 (5 bases). The V gene's germline CDR1 is SGHTS and CDR2 YDEGEE. Trimming left V 0 bases short and J 0 bases short, with 9 bases between. The CDR3 spans 15 residues. CDR3 amino acids: CASSLVTGYQETQYF. CDR3 sequence (DNA): TGTGCCAGCAGCTTGGTTACGGGATACCAAGAGACCCAGTACTTC.